Listed here are 29 T cell receptor beta chains from one sample, sequenced in a study of shared clonotypes between healthy human individuals. The protocol was immunoSEQ multiplex PCR, while the TCRdb copy is restricted to in-frame clones and leaves out a portion. The data show hundreds of thousands of clones, about 96% seen once. Sequencing input: naive CD4+ T cells sorted from blood. Stated subset: CD45RA+ positively selected. These receptors all stem from a woman aged 30 to 39 in good health.

The rearrangement links TRBV21-1 to TRBJ2-7; the DNA was not compared with TRBD2, the D call given in the table. TRBV21-1 is marked as a pseudogene. CDR3 length: 17 amino acids. CDR3 loop: CASSRATTSGRAYEQYF. The CDR3 region has the DNA TGTGCCAGCAGCAGAGCAACGACTAGCGGGAGGGCCTACGAGCAGTACTTC.

This chain links TRBV28 with TRBJ2-1, with 8 bases matching TRBD2. The V gene end was trimmed by 5 bases and the J gene end by 3 bases; junction bases not matched to a gene: 9. The germline V gene encodes CDR1 MDHEN and CDR2 SYDVKM. The CDR3 loop spans 16 amino acids. This CDR3 is CASSRKAGVYYNEQFF. The CDR3 DNA reads as TGTGCCAGCAGTCGGAAAGCGGGAGTCTACTACAATGAGCAGTTCTTC.

The gene calls are TRBV15 and TRBJ1-4; 9 bases are shared with TRBD1. Germline V gene data show CDR1 as LNHNV and CDR2 as YYDKDF (reference sequence). CDR3 length equals 14 residues. V lost 4 bases and J lost 8; bases outside the gene matches: 5. The chain's CDR3 is CATSTGQGLEKLFF. CDR3 in DNA: TGTGCCACCAGCACGGGACAGGGCTTGGAAAAACTGTTTTTT.

The V and J genes are TRBV5-1 and TRBJ2-5; D remains ambiguous. The CDR3 runs to 14 residues. Between the trimmed V and J ends, which lost 0 bases and 1 base, there was a span of 7 bases. CDR1 and CDR2 from the germline V gene are SGHRS and YFSETQ. Written as DNA, the CDR3 is TGCGCCAGCAGCTTGGTCGGGCCCCAAGAGACCCAGTACTTC. Translation: CASSLVGPQETQYF. The entire variable domain, with the rest obtained from reference TRBV5-1 and TRBJ2-5, is as follows: KAGVTQTPRYLIKTRGQQVTLSCSPISGHRSVSWYQQTPGQGLQFLFEYFSETQRNKGNFPGRFSGRQFSNSRSEMNVSTLELGDSALYLCASSLVGPQETQYFGPGTRLLVL.

This chain joins TRBV28 and TRBJ1-2; TRBD1 might be the D (6 bases). The CDR3 totals 14 residues. Germline V gene lookup returns CDR1 MDHEN and CDR2 SYDVKM. The ends were cut back, 7 bases at V and 2 bases at J, with 14 bases in the middle. The chain's CDR3 is CASKGGRGNYGYTF. The CDR3 DNA reads as TGTGCCAGCAAGGGGGGCAGAGGGAACTATGGCTACACCTTC.

This rearrangement joins TRBV18 to TRBJ2-5, with D perhaps TRBD2 (6 bases). V lost 2 bases and J 1 base, leaving 14 bases between the germline ends. The CDR3 runs 16 residues. The V gene's germline CDR1 is KGHSH and CDR2 LQKENI. This CDR3 is CASSPTGTGVQETQYF. The CDR3 coding sequence is TGTGCCAGCTCACCAACCGGGACTGGGGTCCAAGAGACCCAGTACTTC.

This clone was seen once. This chain links TRBV5-8 with TRBJ2-7, with TRBD2 identical over 11 bases. V lost 6 bases, J lost 2 bases, and 4 bases stayed unmatched. CDR1 is SGHTS and CDR2 is YDEGEE in the germline V gene. This CDR3 contains 14 residues. CDR3 coding DNA: TGTGCCAGCATCGATAGCGGGAGGGCCTACGAGCAGTACTTC. Protein: CASIDSGRAYEQYF.

This clone was recorded only once. The chain carries TRBV15 and TRBJ2-7; possibly TRBD1 for D (6 bases). Deletions cut 3 bases from V and 3 bases from J, with 15 bases between. The CDR3 is 15 residues long. Germline V gene sequence: CDR1 LNHNV, CDR2 YYDKDF (reference sequence). The CDR3 region is CATSRNTGLIYEQYF. CDR3 nucleotide sequence: TGTGCCACCAGCAGGAACACAGGGTTGATCTACGAGCAGTACTTC.

V gene TRBV2 combines with J gene TRBJ2-5; TRBD1 or TRBD2 may be the D gene (6 bases each). Per the germline V gene, CDR1 is SNHLY and CDR2 is FYNNEI. Trimming cost V 8 bases and J 10 bases, with 20 bases left between them. There are 13 residues in the CDR3. As DNA, the CDR3 is TGTGCCAGCTCCCCACTGGGGGGCAGGCACCAGTACTTC. It translates to CASSPLGGRHQYF.

This clone was recorded only once. J is TRBJ2-2 and V is TRBV7-7, with D perhaps TRBD2 (6 bases). In germline, CDR1 is SSHAT, CDR2 FNYEAQ (reference sequence). The CDR3 sequence is 16 residues long. Trimming removed 2 bases at V and 5 bases at J, with 15 bases between. CDR3 DNA: TGTGCCAGCAGCTTAAGGCGAGGGGCGGGGACCGGGGAGCTGTTTTTT. This gives the protein CASSLRRGAGTGELFF.

This chain's CDR3 is CASSLSRFNEQFF. In DNA form, the CDR3 reads TGTGCCAGCAGTTTAAGCAGGTTCAATGAGCAGTTCTTC. This chain links TRBV28 with TRBJ2-1; unclear D gene. This CDR3 region has 13 residues. Trimming took off 2 bases at V and 6 bases at J, with 8 bases between the two ends. The germline V gene has CDR1 MDHEN and CDR2 SYDVKM.

The chain is built from TRBV4-1 and TRBJ1-6; tentatively, D is TRBD1 (5 bases). The germline V gene encodes CDR1 MGHRA and CDR2 YSYEKL. The CDR3 consists of 14 residues. V lost 1 base and J 13 bases, leaving 14 bases between the germline ends. Here the CDR3 reads CASSQVLGVRPLHF. The DNA of the CDR3 is TGCGCCAGCAGCCAAGTATTGGGGGTGCGTCCCCTCCACTTT.

The chain has TRBV5-4 and TRBJ2-1; TRBD2 aligns across 11 bases. This CDR3 spans 16 amino acids. Trimming at V came to 4 bases and at J to 2 bases, leaving 5 bases not matched to a gene. The germline V gene has CDR1 SGHNT and CDR2 YYREEE (reference sequence). The CDR3, as DNA: TGTGCCAGCAGCGCCGGGACTAGCGGAGCCTACAATGAGCAGTTCTTC. Residues: CASSAGTSGAYNEQFF.

V gene TRBV29-1 combines with J gene TRBJ1-2; 7 bases fit TRBD1. Trimming at V came to 4 bases and at J to 4 bases, leaving 6 bases not matched to a gene. This CDR3 is built from 13 residues. Germline CDR1 and CDR2: SQVTM and ANQGSEA. CDR3 bases: TGCAGCGTTGCGGGAGACAGGGCCTATGGCTACACCTTC. The encoded protein is CSVAGDRAYGYTF.

The V call is TRBV6-6, the J call TRBJ2-3, with D perhaps matching TRBD2 (6 bases). The V end was cut by 5 bases, the J end by 0 bases, with 15 bases between. The CDR3 runs 16 residues. From germline, CDR1 is MNHNY and CDR2 SVGAGI (reference sequence). The CDR3 region has the DNA TGTGCCAGCAGTCGGGACTCGAATCCTAGCACAGATACGCAGTATTTT. This sequence encodes CASSRDSNPSTDTQYF.

The chain combines TRBV7-9 with TRBJ1-1; TRBD1 agrees at 7 bases. The V gene end was trimmed by 1 base and the J gene end by 8 bases; junction bases not matched to a gene: 7. Germline lookup yields CDR1 SEHNR and CDR2 FQNEAQ (reference sequence). The CDR3 runs to 14 residues. CDR3 nucleotide sequence: TGTGCCAGCAGCTTAGTCGGACAGGTCGGAGAAGCTTTCTTT. This translates into CASSLVGQVGEAFF. Using reference TRBV7-9 and TRBJ1-1 for the parts outside the CDR3, the full variable domain is DTGVSQNPRHKITKRGQNVTFRCDPISEHNRLYWYRQTLGQGPEFLTYFQNEAQLEKSRLLSDRFSAERPKGSFSTLEIQRTEQGDSAMYLCASSLVGQVGEAFFGQGTRLTVV.

The chain uses TRBV6-1 and TRBJ2-1; D uncertain. Germline values: CDR1 MNHNS, CDR2 SASEGT. The CDR3 spans 13 residues. The V end was cut by 9 bases, the J end by 9 bases, with 18 bases between. CDR3 sequence (DNA): TGTGCCAGATCCACTAACCTAGGCGGTGAGCAGTTCTTC. Encoded protein: CARSTNLGGEQFF.

The count of this clone is one. This rearrangement joins TRBV19 to TRBJ2-3, with TRBD2 matching over 14 bases. V shed 4 bases, J shed 2 bases, and the junction held 17 bases outside the gene matches. This CDR3 comprises 21 residues. The germline gives CDR1 LNHDA, CDR2 SQIVND (reference sequence). The CDR3 protein is CASSNHRLAGGHPDNTDTQYF. As DNA, the CDR3 is TGTGCCAGTAGTAACCATCGACTAGCGGGAGGGCACCCGGATAACACAGATACGCAGTATTTT.

This sequence joins TRBV19 and TRBJ2-6; D is ambiguous. V lost 4 bases, J lost 0 bases, and 7 bases lay in between. The CDR3 sequence is 15 residues long. Germline V gene sequence: CDR1 LNHDA, CDR2 SQIVND (reference sequence). The CDR3 loop reads CASSTDHSGANVLTF. The CDR3 DNA follows: TGTGCCAGTAGTACTGATCACTCTGGGGCCAACGTCCTGACTTTC.

Worth noting for this clone: One end of the junction fails to match germline, which may point to a read error. The chain links TRBV4-1 to TRBJ2-1; 9 bases align to TRBD2. The CDR3 extends over 15 amino acids. Germline-derived CDR1 and CDR2 are MGHRA and YSYEKL. In DNA, the CDR3 is TGCGCCAGTAGACGCGGGGGGGGAGAATACAATGAGCAGCTCTTC. It yields the protein CASRRGGGEYNEQLF.

The chain joins TRBV7-2 to TRBJ2-3; D call uncertain. The CDR3 length is 11 residues. CDR1 is SGHTA and CDR2 is FQGNSA in the germline V gene. Trimming removed 5 bases from V and 6 bases from J, with 6 bases in between. The CDR3 nucleotides are TGTGCCAGCAGCCCTAAGGATACGCAGTATTTT. Protein product: CASSPKDTQYF.

The V gene is TRBV27, the J gene TRBJ2-2; 11 bases map to TRBD2. V was clipped by 4 bases and J by 1 base; unmatched bases: 14. This CDR3 region has 20 residues. Germline V gene lookup returns CDR1 MNHEY and CDR2 SMNVEV (reference sequence). In DNA, the CDR3 is TGTGCCAGCAGTTCCCCCGGGACTAGCGGTGCGGTCCGGAACACCGGGGAGCTGTTTTTT. This sequence encodes CASSSPGTSGAVRNTGELFF.

This clone has a single count. The chain combines TRBV27 with TRBJ2-1; D uncertain. V was pared by 3 bases and J by 7 bases, with 10 bases between. Germline V gene lookup returns CDR1 MNHEY and CDR2 SMNVEV (reference sequence). This CDR3 is 13 amino acids long. CDR3 in DNA: TGTGCCAGCAGTTTCCCCGGGCAAAATGAGCAGTTCTTC. It translates to CASSFPGQNEQFF.

The chain uses TRBV4-2 and TRBJ2-7; 14 nucleotides align to TRBD2. The junction had 3 bases not matched to a gene; V was cut back by 4 bases and J by 4 bases. The CDR3 has 15 residues. CDR1 and CDR2 (germline): LGHNA, YNFKEQ. The CDR3 DNA follows: TGTGCCAGCAGCCCGGGACTAGCGGGAGATTACGAGCAGTACTTC. Translated: CASSPGLAGDYEQYF.

V gene TRBV5-1 combines with J gene TRBJ2-7; TRBD2 aligns across 8 bases. This CDR3 has 16 residues. CDR1 and CDR2 (germline): SGHRS, YFSETQ. V was pared by 1 base and J by 2 bases, with 8 bases of the junction left unmatched. CDR3 sequence reads: CASSLKKREYTYEQYF. The DNA for the CDR3 is TGCGCCAGCAGCTTGAAGAAGCGGGAGTACACCTACGAGCAGTACTTC.

The V and J genes are TRBV5-1 and TRBJ2-5, with 11 bases lining up with TRBD2. This CDR3 comprises 16 residues. Germline trimming cut 4 bases from V and 1 base from J; bases unmatched to any gene: 6. CDR1 SGHRS and CDR2 YFSETQ come from the germline V gene. This chain's CDR3 is CASSTTGTSGQETQYF. CDR3 coding DNA: TGCGCCAGCAGCACGACCGGGACTAGCGGCCAAGAGACCCAGTACTTC.

This clone showed up just a few times. The J gene is TRBJ1-1, the V gene TRBV7-9, with TRBD1 matching over 7 bases. The germline V gene encodes CDR1 SEHNR and CDR2 FQNEAQ (reference sequence). J was trimmed by 2 bases and V by 5 bases; bases with no gene match: 5. CDR3 length: 14 residues. The CDR3 DNA reads TGTGCCAGCAGCCTGACAGGGATTAACACTGAAGCTTTCTTT. It encodes CASSLTGINTEAFF.

This clone was counted between two and nine times. V and J are TRBV10-1 and TRBJ2-7; D gene unclear. The CDR3 loop spans 13 amino acids. The ends were cut back, 2 bases at V and 6 bases at J, with 11 bases in the middle. Germline V CDR1 and CDR2: WNHNN, SYGVQD (reference sequence). The CDR3 sequence: CASSERSRGEQYF. For the CDR3, the DNA is TGCGCCAGCAGTGAGAGGTCCAGAGGCGAGCAGTACTTC.

This chain uses TRBV5-4 with TRBJ1-3; TRBD1 aligns across 8 bases. This CDR3 is 18 amino acids long. Trimming took 4 bases from V and 4 from J; bases not matched to a gene: 16. Germline V gives CDR1 SGHNT, CDR2 YYREEE (reference sequence). CDR3 sequence reads: CASSPGQGDTSWGNTIYF. The CDR3 DNA reads TGTGCCAGCAGCCCTGGACAGGGTGATACCTCTTGGGGAAACACCATATATTTT.